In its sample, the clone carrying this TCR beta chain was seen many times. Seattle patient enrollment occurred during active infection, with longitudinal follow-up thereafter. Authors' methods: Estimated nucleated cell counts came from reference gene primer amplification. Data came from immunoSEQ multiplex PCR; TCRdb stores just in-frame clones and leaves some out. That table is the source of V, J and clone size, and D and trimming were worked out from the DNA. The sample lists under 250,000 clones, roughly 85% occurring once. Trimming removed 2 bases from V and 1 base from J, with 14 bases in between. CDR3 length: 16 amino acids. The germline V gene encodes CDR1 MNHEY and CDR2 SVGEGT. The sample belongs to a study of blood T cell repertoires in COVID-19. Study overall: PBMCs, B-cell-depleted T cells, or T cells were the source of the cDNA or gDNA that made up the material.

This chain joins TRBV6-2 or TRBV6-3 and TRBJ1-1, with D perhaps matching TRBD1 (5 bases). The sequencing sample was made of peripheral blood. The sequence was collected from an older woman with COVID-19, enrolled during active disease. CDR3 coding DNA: TGTGCCAGCAGTTACCGCTACAGGTTAACGAACACTGAAGCTTTCTTT. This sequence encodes CASSYRYRLTNTEAFF.